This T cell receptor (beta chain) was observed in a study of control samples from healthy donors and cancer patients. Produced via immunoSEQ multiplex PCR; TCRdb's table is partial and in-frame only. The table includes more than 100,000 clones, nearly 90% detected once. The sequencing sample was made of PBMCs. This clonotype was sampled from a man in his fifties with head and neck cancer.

CDR3 sequence (DNA): TGCGCCAGCAGCCAAGTTAATTCGGGACAGGCCGCTAACTATGGCTACACCTTC. Encoded protein: CASSQVNSGQAANYGYTF. The gene calls are TRBV4-1 and TRBJ1-2; 8 bases agree with TRBD1. This CDR3 spans 18 amino acids. Germline V gives CDR1 MGHRA, CDR2 YSYEKL. Germline trimming cut 1 base from V and 0 bases from J; bases unmatched to any gene: 10.